The 13 T cell receptor beta chains below all came from one sample that was sequenced in a study of blood T cells in healthy people across ages. It was with a sample-barcoded 5' primer and a J-beta primer mix that a second PCR of roughly 7 to 12 cycles was run. TCRdb used MiXCR to reprocess the 5' RACE reads, holding one entry per CDR3 protein. The sample has about 580,000 distinct CDR3 sequences; around 48% are singletons. The sample consisted of blood. The receptors originated from a man at least 80 years old in good health.

This clonotype came up many times. The chain recombines TRBV29-1 with TRBJ2-1; 12 bases line up with TRBD2. The trim removed 5 bases at V and 10 bases at J, leaving 12 bases unmatched. The CDR3 is 15 residues long. In germline, CDR1 is SQVTM, CDR2 ANQGSEA. The CDR3 DNA reads as TGCAGCGTTTCTCCGGGACTAGCGGGTACCGCAGAGCAGTTCTTC. This gives the protein CSVSPGLAGTAEQFF.

This rearrangement joins TRBV7-2 to TRBJ2-7; D might be TRBD1 (6 bases). The length of the CDR3 is 14 residues. Germline V gives CDR1 SGHTA, CDR2 FQGNSA. The germline V and J ends were trimmed by 6 bases and 1 base, with 13 bases remaining between them. The CDR3 DNA sequence: TGTGCCAGCAGGTCCGAAGGGGGATCCTACGAGCAGTACTTC. Its protein is CASRSEGGSYEQYF.

The V gene is TRBV29-1, the J gene TRBJ1-2; 8 bases agree with TRBD1. Germline V CDR1 and CDR2: SQVTM, ANQGSEA. After removal of 7 bases from V and 5 bases from J, the junction contained 9 bases not matched to a gene. CDR3 length equals 13 residues. The CDR3 DNA is TGCAGCGCCGGGGACAGGCAAATTTATGGCTACACCTTC. Its protein is CSAGDRQIYGYTF. The complete variable domain, with remaining parts taken from reference TRBV29-1 and TRBJ1-2, reads SAVISQKPSRDICQRGTSLTIQCQVDSQVTMMFWYRQQPGQSLTLIATANQGSEATYESGFVIDKFPISRPNLTFSTLTVSNMSPEDSSIYLCSAGDRQIYGYTFGSGTRLTVV.

The chain is built from TRBV3-1 and TRBJ2-5; TRBD2 matches 13 bases. Per germline, CDR1 LGHDT and CDR2 YNNKEL (reference sequence). Trimming removed 4 bases from V and 4 bases from J; junction bases left unmatched: 9. CDR3 length: 17 amino acids. The chain's CDR3 is CASSRTSGGGAIETQYF. The CDR3 coding sequence is TGTGCCAGCAGCCGGACTAGCGGGGGTGGGGCTATAGAGACCCAGTACTTC.

The J gene is TRBJ1-2, the V gene TRBV10-3, with 9 bases fitting TRBD1. The trim removed 4 bases at V and 8 bases at J, leaving 5 bases unmatched. Per the germline V gene, CDR1 is ENHRY and CDR2 is SYGVKD. The CDR3 consists of 13 residues. CDR3 sequence (DNA): TGTGCCATCAGTGGGGGACAGGGCTACGGCTACACCTTC. Its protein is CAISGGQGYGYTF.

DNA for the CDR3: TGCAGTGCTTTAAGCATAGGGGATCAGCCCCAGCATTTT. The encoded protein is CSALSIGDQPQHF. The chain employs TRBV20-1 and TRBJ1-5, with TRBD1 as a possible D gene (5 bases). V was pared by 5 bases and J by 5 bases, with 13 bases between. CDR1 is DFQATT and CDR2 is SNEGSKA in the germline V gene (reference sequence). The CDR3 spans 13 residues.

As concerns this clonotype: A much larger clone sits a single nucleotide away, making a read error possible. V gene TRBV5-1 combines with J gene TRBJ1-2; 8 bases map to TRBD1. Germline-derived CDR1 and CDR2 are SGHRS and YFSETQ. This CDR3 comprises 11 residues. Trimming at V came to 7 bases and at J to 8 bases, leaving 4 bases not matched to a gene. The chain's CDR3 is CASSTGAGYTF. The DNA for the CDR3 is TGCGCCAGCTCGACAGGGGCCGGCTACACCTTC.

V is TRBV24-1 and J is TRBJ2-5; a possible D gene is TRBD1 (8 bases). The CDR3 covers 16 residues. Trimming stripped 3 bases from V and 3 bases from J, with 16 bases between. The germline gives CDR1 KGHDR, CDR2 SFDVKD. In nucleotides, the CDR3 is TGTGCCACCAGTGATCGCCGACAGGGGAGGGAAGAGACCCAGTACTTC. This gives the protein CATSDRRQGREETQYF.

In this sample, this clonotype turned up a few times. CDR3 nucleotide sequence: TGTGCCAGCCTACCCTCCGGGGGGGCGGGAGATACGCAGTATTTT. Amino acids: CASLPSGGAGDTQYF. This sequence joins TRBV10-3 and TRBJ2-3, with 8 nucleotides matching TRBD2. The CDR3 extends over 15 amino acids. V gave up 10 bases and J gave up 5 bases; unmatched junction bases: 14. The germline V gene has CDR1 ENHRY and CDR2 SYGVKD.

The sample holds a few counts of this clonotype. The CDR3 reads CASSLASASTDTQYF. The CDR3 DNA reads as TGCGCCAGCAGCTTGGCTAGCGCCAGCACAGATACGCAGTATTTT. The V and J genes are TRBV5-1 and TRBJ2-3; perhaps TRBD2 as D (6 bases). Trimming left V 0 bases short and J 0 bases short, with 8 bases between. The CDR3 consists of 15 residues. Looked up from germline, CDR1 is SGHRS and CDR2 is YFSETQ.

The chain joins TRBV3-1 to TRBJ2-1; 9 bases are shared with TRBD2. The CDR3 is 13 amino acids. The ends lost 1 base at V and 12 bases at J; junction bases unmatched: 4. Germline CDR1 LGHDT, CDR2 YNNKEL (reference sequence). The CDR3 protein is CASSQVAGGLQFF. CDR3 coding DNA: TGTGCCAGCAGCCAAGTGGCGGGGGGGCTGCAGTTCTTC.

The table lists this clonotype with many counts. The CDR3 DNA is TGTGCCAGCTTGGATGGACAGGGCGAAGAGACCCAGTACTTC. It codes for CASLDGQGEETQYF. This chain uses TRBV6-2 or TRBV6-3 with TRBJ2-5; 8 bases are shared with TRBD1. This CDR3 has 14 amino acids. Germline values: CDR1 MNHEY, CDR2 SVGEGT. V lost 8 bases to trimming and J lost 3 bases; unmatched junction nucleotides: 8.

This clonotype appeared a few times. The chain combines TRBV4-3 with TRBJ2-6; TRBD1 aligns across 9 bases. Per germline, CDR1 LGHNA and CDR2 YSLEER. The CDR3 has 18 residues. The V and J ends lost 5 bases and 2 bases, in that order; junction bases with no gene match: 10. The CDR3 region is CASSATTGGEPGANVLTF. The CDR3 DNA is TGCGCCAGCAGCGCCACGACAGGGGGAGAACCTGGGGCCAACGTCCTGACTTTC.